This paragraph covers one T cell receptor beta chain sequence. CDR1 and CDR2 (germline): SGHTA, FQGTGA. Trimming stripped 1 base from V and 2 bases from J, with 12 bases between. The CDR3 sequence is 15 residues long. TCRdb analysed the RT-PCR reads with MiXCR anew, one entry per CDR3 protein. This sample has 600,000 to 850,000 distinct CDR3 sequences, with 14% found just once. This entry comes from a study of response to subunit inactivated influenza vaccine. This specimen consisted of PBMCs from blood, obtained roughly 15 days before vaccination. The receptor was derived from a middle-aged man who received an inactivated influenza vaccine. This sequence joins TRBV7-3 and TRBJ2-7; weak D call: TRBD1 (5 bases). The CDR3 sequence is CASSLKQEKPYEQYF. For the CDR3, the DNA is TGTGCCAGCAGCTTAAAACAGGAGAAACCCTACGAGCAGTACTTC.